The T cell receptor (beta chain) described here comes from a study of blood T cell repertoires in COVID-19. Study context: COVID-19 samples collected from the United States, Italy and Spain covered acute and convalescent phases.

The repertoire was sequenced with immunoSEQ multiplex PCR; TCRdb's copy has only in-frame clones and lacks some. The repertoire consists of 300,000 or so clones, with roughly 92% occurring once and the leading ten covering 2% to 2.5%. Germline CDR1 is SEHNR and CDR2 is FQNEAQ (reference sequence). The ends were cut back, 1 base at V and 8 bases at J, with 6 bases in the middle. CDR3 length: 12 amino acids. This clone has a single count. V and J are TRBV7-9 and TRBJ2-1; D not certain. The sequence was obtained from a woman aged 25-40 years with COVID-19, enrolled during active disease. Sequences were obtained from peripheral blood. The CDR3 sequence is CASSLDSDEQFF. The DNA of the CDR3 is TGTGCCAGCAGCTTAGATTCCGATGAGCAGTTCTTC.